This T cell receptor (beta chain) was recorded in a study of T-cell memory formation after mild COVID-19. This clonotype was counted only a few times. TCRdb passed the 5' RACE reads through MiXCR, listing each CDR3 protein once. Among 50,000 or so distinct CDR3 sequences, about 28% were seen once, and the ten largest hold 43%. This receptor was taken from a young man who had mild COVID-19 (a few samples of this study predate the infection). Cell type and time point are not known. The sequencing sample was made of PBMCs or a T cell subset sorted from them (not recorded which).

CDR3 bases: TGTGCCAGCAGCGCCGAGGGACAGGGGGGGAATGAGCAGTTCTTC. It codes for CASSAEGQGGNEQFF. The chain couples TRBV9 to TRBJ2-1; 11 bases align to TRBD1. The germline V gene encodes CDR1 SGDLS and CDR2 YYNGEE. This CDR3 has 15 amino acids. With V trimmed by 3 bases and J by 7 bases, 6 bases remained unmatched.